This T cell receptor (beta chain) appears in the sequencing data of a study of regulatory dendritic cells for organ transplantation. Turning to this clone: Its specificity is not known.

Study-wide points: Memory CD8+ clonal expansion seemed more limited with regulatory than mature dendritic cells. Resting memory CD8+ T cells held the most alloreactive clonotypes.

The germline CDR1 and CDR2 sequences are SGHRS and YFSETQ. This CDR3 is 15 amino acids long. Deletions cut 0 bases from V and 4 bases from J, with 13 bases between. Sequencing was performed with immunoSEQ multiplex PCR; in TCRdb, only in-frame clones are kept and a portion is missing. The sample lists about 28,000 clones, around 83% seen once, with less than 0.11% in the top ten. Material: naive CD4+ T cells from blood. Subset described: CD45RA+ naive T cells. The receptor comes from a human donor in good health. The chain joins TRBV5-1 to TRBJ1-2, with D maybe TRBD1 (6 bases). The CDR3: CASSLAGGPGYGYTF. The CDR3 nucleotides read TGCGCCAGCAGCTTGGCGGGGGGGCCCGGCTATGGCTACACCTTC. Full variable domain (remainder filled in from reference TRBV5-1 and TRBJ1-2): KAGVTQTPRYLIKTRGQQVTLSCSPISGHRSVSWYQQTPGQGLQFLFEYFSETQRNKGNFPGRFSGRQFSNSRSEMNVSTLELGDSALYLCASSLAGGPGYGYTFGSGTRLTVV.